The present T cell receptor beta chain was sequenced within a study of OX40 agonist ivuxolimab in advanced cancers. The CDR3 totals 13 residues. Germline V gene data show CDR1 as LNHNV and CDR2 as YYDKDF (reference sequence). Trimming cost V 3 bases and J 8 bases, with 14 bases left between them. This clone has more than one count but fewer than ten. Its matching antigen is unknown. General observations from the study: Low clonal expansion, among the lowest seen, marked partial responders at 0.1-3.0 mg/kg.

The method was immunoSEQ multiplex PCR; TCRdb's version includes in-frame clones alone and lacks a portion of them. The sample yields tens of thousands of clones, about 83% seen once. This receptor was obtained from an adult with an advanced solid tumor such as melanoma, head and neck, liver or kidney cancer. V and J are TRBV15 and TRBJ2-7, with a possible D match to TRBD1 (6 bases). This specimen was CD4+ or CD8+ T cells sorted from blood, taken in a trial of the OX40 agonist ivuxolimab. CDR3 nucleotides: TGTGCCACCAGCAGCGACAGGTCCGGCCAGCAGTACTTC. Translated, it gives CATSSDRSGQQYF.